This TCR beta chain was obtained from a study of circulating and synovial CD4+ cells in juvenile arthritis (dated by TCRdb to the mid-2010s). Turning to the overall study: Within each patient, the study compared the TCRbeta CDR3 repertoires of three groups: circulating HLA-DR+ CD4 T cells, bulk blood CD4 T cells, and synovial CD4 T cells. The goal of repertoire sequencing was to confirm that a circulating synovial-like CD4 T cell subset was enriched in synovial clonotypes.

Libraries were built with the immunoSEQ multiplex PCR assay. An external provider performed TCRbeta CDR3 sequencing as a commercial service. Per the source publication's procedure: The analyses used productive nucleotide sequences together with amino acid sequences obtained by in silico translation. To equalise sample size, diversity was assessed as Renyi entropy across alpha values by taking the median of 200 repeated subsamples. For clustering, the distance between each pair of repertoires was computed as one minus the Chao-modified Jaccard index, which corrected for under-sampling. Frequency-weighted overlap with synovial clonotypes was calculated across 200 sample sizes, using 200 draws without replacement for each, and the value reported was the one at the size of the smaller sample. The table was pulled from immuneACCESS by TCRdb, which kept in-frame rearrangements only. Such tables lose some clones; where checked, under half of the loss comes from unresolved V genes, and the rest has no known cause. Clone size and the V and J calls come from that table; the DNA yielded D and trimming. This sample is represented by under 40,000 clones; over 90% of them were singletons. Of the sample, roughly 0.74% falls within the top ten clones.

Summary of the overall study and its limitations: No difference between circulating pathogenic-like lymphocytes and bulk blood T cells was detected by traditional Vbeta family usage analysis. Circulating pathogenic-like lymphocytes clustered together with synovial T cells, and compared with bulk blood, the circulating pathogenic-like lymphocytes shared a substantially higher fraction of CDR3 sequences with synovium. Because T cell genome counts in CPL samples and bulk blood CD4 samples differed by at least an order of magnitude, sample-size effects were addressed. Because overlap with synovium rose as sequencing depth increased, the measured fractions of shared clonotypes likely underestimated the overlap of the full repertoire. Synovial and circulating pathogenic-like lymphocyte repertoires were less diverse than bulk blood CD4 repertoires, with some CPL samples as oligoclonal as synovium.

Donors of the sequenced samples were patients with active juvenile idiopathic arthritis. Cells were sorted immediately after thawing, with dead cells excluded using Live/Dead Fixable Near-IR Stain. Details on this clone: There is no known antigen for this receptor. Base qualities are not provided; no much larger clone lies one nucleotide away.

Sequencing was done on a sample of CD4+ T cells from blood. The sequence was collected from a human donor with juvenile idiopathic arthritis.

The nucleotide sequence reads TGTGCCAGCAGCGTAGGGACACAAGAGACCCAGTACTTC. Its translation reads: CASSVGTQETQYF. Recombination joined TRBV9 with TRBJ2-5; tentative D gene TRBD1, with 5 bases matching. Between the V and J ends, shortened by 0 bases and 2 bases respectively, the junction contains 5 bases. The germline V gene specifies SGDLS as CDR1 and YYNGEE as CDR2. The CDR3 holds 13 amino acids from the cysteine to the phenylalanine. Only the CDR3 region is kept as DNA, spanning 39 bases read in frame from base 1.